These 10 T cell receptor beta chains share one sample of origin, sequenced in a study of T cell repertoires in cytomegalovirus infection. A single record per CDR3 protein comes from TCRdb applying MiXCR to the reads. The sample consists of some 920,000 distinct CDR3 sequences, roughly 31% of them appearing once. Their antigen targets remain unknown. The sequencing here drew on cultured CD8+ T cells from PBMCs, taken from culture after CMV antigen stimulation. These receptors were taken from a human donor in good health (CMV status not recorded). Some clones in this sample may be carry-over from other donors' samples.

J is TRBJ2-1 and V is TRBV19, with no clear D. Per germline, CDR1 LNHDA and CDR2 SQIVND (reference sequence). Trimming took 5 bases from V and 10 from J, leaving 9 bases between them. The CDR3 spans 11 residues. As DNA, the CDR3 is TGTGCCAGTAGTGCCGGGCTGGAGCAGTTCTTC. It translates to CASSAGLEQFF.

This clonotype was recorded a few times. J is TRBJ1-6 and V is TRBV28, with TRBD1 matching over 8 bases. This CDR3 is built from 15 residues. The V gene's germline CDR1 is MDHEN and CDR2 SYDVKM. Germline trimming cut 7 bases from V and 6 bases from J; bases unmatched to any gene: 8. This CDR3 reads CASILTGDFNSPLHF. The DNA for the CDR3 is TGTGCCAGCATACTGACAGGGGATTTTAATTCACCCCTCCACTTT.

There are a few counts of this clonotype. This chain joins TRBV7-2 and TRBJ1-5; D possibly corresponds to TRBD1 (6 bases). Germline V lookup: CDR1 SGHTA, CDR2 FQGNSA. The CDR3 is made up of 17 amino acids. Trimming removed 1 base from V and 5 bases from J, with 18 bases in between. CDR3 in amino acids: CASSLGGPGAGHQPQHF. The CDR3 nucleotides are TGTGCCAGCAGCTTAGGGGGTCCGGGGGCGGGTCATCAGCCCCAGCATTTT.

This clonotype was seen a few times. The genes are TRBV4-1 and TRBJ2-5; D not certain. V lost 0 bases, J lost 5 bases, and 4 bases lay in between. This CDR3 spans 12 amino acids. Germline V gives CDR1 MGHRA, CDR2 YSYEKL. Here the CDR3 reads CASSQELETQYF. CDR3 coding DNA: TGCGCCAGCAGCCAAGAATTGGAGACCCAGTACTTC.

This clonotype has only a few counts. The chain couples TRBV27 to TRBJ1-1, with D perhaps matching TRBD1 (5 bases). The CDR3 has 16 residues. The germline V gene has CDR1 MNHEY and CDR2 SMNVEV (reference sequence). V lost 4 bases to trimming and J lost 3 bases, with 18 bases between them. The CDR3 DNA sequence: TGTGCCAGCAGTTCCTTCGGGGCTAGCGGGTACACTGAAGCTTTCTTT. Translated, it gives CASSSFGASGYTEAFF.

The table lists this clonotype with a count of one. A read error is possible here, since a much larger clone lies one base away. This chain joins TRBV7-6 and TRBJ2-1; D gene uncertain. Per germline, CDR1 SGHVS and CDR2 FNYEAQ. The CDR3 has 14 amino acids. CDR3: CVSSSTHTLKEQFF. DNA of the CDR3: TGTGTCAGCAGCTCCACACACACATTGAAAGAGCAGTTCTTC. The full variable domain, in which reference TRBV7-6 and TRBJ2-1 provide the parts outside the CDR3, is GAGVSQSPRYKVTKRGQDVALRCDPISGHVSLYWYRQALGQGPEFLTYFNYEAQQDKSGLPNDRFSAERPEGSISTLTIQRTEQRDSAMYRCVSSSTHTLKEQFFGPGTRLTVL.

This clonotype showed up just a few times. This chain connects TRBV2 to TRBJ2-1, with D uncertain. V was shortened by 3 bases and J by 4 bases, with 7 bases between the two germline ends. The germline CDR1 and CDR2 sequences are SNHLY and FYNNEI. The CDR3 has 13 amino acids. CDR3 amino acids: CASSDTTYNEQFF. The CDR3 DNA follows: TGTGCCAGCAGTGACACGACTTACAATGAGCAGTTCTTC.

This clonotype appeared a few times. V gene TRBV19 combines with J gene TRBJ2-3; the match to TRBD1 covers 10 bases. The CDR3 spans 15 residues. CDR1 LNHDA and CDR2 SQIVND come from the germline V gene (reference sequence). Trimming took 5 bases from V and 0 from J; bases not matched to a gene: 2. CDR3 sequence (DNA): TGTGCCAGTAGTCGACAGGGGGCTAGCACAGATACGCAGTATTTT. It yields the protein CASSRQGASTDTQYF.

J is TRBJ2-7 and V is TRBV3-1; D unclear. The V end was cut by 0 bases, the J end by 2 bases, with 5 bases between. CDR3 length equals 13 residues. CDR1 and CDR2 from the germline V gene are LGHDT and YNNKEL (reference sequence). CDR3 in amino acids: CASSQDLPYEQYF. In DNA, the CDR3 is TGTGCCAGCAGCCAAGATCTTCCCTACGAGCAGTACTTC.

The rearrangement uses TRBV28 and TRBJ2-2; D call uncertain. V was clipped by 6 bases and J by 3 bases, with 8 bases between them. The CDR3 totals 13 residues. The germline CDR1 and CDR2 sequences are MDHEN and SYDVKM. The CDR3 DNA is TGTGCCAGCAGCCCACAGTACACCGGGGAGCTGTTTTTT. Translated, it gives CASSPQYTGELFF.